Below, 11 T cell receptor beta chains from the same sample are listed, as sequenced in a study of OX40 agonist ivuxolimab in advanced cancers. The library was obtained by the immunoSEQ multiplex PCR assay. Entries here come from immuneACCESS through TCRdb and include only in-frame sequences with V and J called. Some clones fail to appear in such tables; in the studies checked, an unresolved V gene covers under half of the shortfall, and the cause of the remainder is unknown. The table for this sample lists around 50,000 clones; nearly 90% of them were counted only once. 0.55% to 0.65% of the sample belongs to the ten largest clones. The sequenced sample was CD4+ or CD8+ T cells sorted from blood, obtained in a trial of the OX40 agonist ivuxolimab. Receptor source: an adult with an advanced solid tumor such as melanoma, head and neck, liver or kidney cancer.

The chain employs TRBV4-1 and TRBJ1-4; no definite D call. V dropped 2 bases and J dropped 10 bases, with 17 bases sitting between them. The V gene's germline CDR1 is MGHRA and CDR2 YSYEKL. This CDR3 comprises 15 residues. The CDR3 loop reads CASSQPRELRVKLFF. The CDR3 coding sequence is TGCGCCAGCAGCCAACCCCGGGAGCTTCGGGTAAAACTGTTTTTT.

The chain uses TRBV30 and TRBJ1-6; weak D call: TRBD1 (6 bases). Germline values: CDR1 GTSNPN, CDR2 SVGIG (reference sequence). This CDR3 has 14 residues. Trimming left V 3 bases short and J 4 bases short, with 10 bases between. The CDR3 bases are TGTGCCTGGAGCCTACAGGGATATAATTCACCCCTCCACTTT. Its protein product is CAWSLQGYNSPLHF. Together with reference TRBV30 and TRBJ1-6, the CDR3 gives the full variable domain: SQTIHQWPATLVQPVGSPLSLECTVEGTSNPNLYWYRQAAGRGLQLLFYSVGIGQISSEVPQNLSASRPQDRQFILSSKKLLLSDSGFYLCAWSLQGYNSPLHFGNGTRLTVT.

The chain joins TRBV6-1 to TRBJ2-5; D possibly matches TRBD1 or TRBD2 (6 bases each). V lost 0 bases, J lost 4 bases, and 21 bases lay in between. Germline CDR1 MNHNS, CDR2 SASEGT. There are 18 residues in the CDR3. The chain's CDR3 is CASSEASPLAGGGETQYF. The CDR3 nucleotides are TGTGCCAGCAGTGAAGCCTCCCCCCTAGCCGGGGGCGGAGAGACCCAGTACTTC.

The CDR3 region has the DNA TGCGCCAGCAGGGGCCTCGATGCGGGCTCCAAAAACATTCAGTACTTC. This encodes CASRGLDAGSKNIQYF. This rearrangement joins TRBV5-1 to TRBJ2-4; D is perhaps TRBD2 (5 bases). Germline assignment: CDR1 SGHRS and CDR2 YFSETQ. Trimming pared 5 bases from V and 2 bases from J, leaving 17 bases between. The CDR3 has 16 residues.

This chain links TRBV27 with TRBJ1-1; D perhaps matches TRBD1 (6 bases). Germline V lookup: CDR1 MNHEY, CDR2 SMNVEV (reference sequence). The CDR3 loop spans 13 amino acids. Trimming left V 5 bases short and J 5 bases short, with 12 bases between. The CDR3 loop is CASSADSRTEAFF. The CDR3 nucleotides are TGTGCCAGCAGTGCGGACAGTCGGACTGAAGCTTTCTTT.

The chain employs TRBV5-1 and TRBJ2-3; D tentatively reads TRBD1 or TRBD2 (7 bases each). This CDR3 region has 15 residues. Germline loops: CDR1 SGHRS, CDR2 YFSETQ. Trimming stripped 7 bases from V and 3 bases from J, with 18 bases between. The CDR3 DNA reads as TGCGCCAGCTCGCCAGGGGGGGTTGGGACAGATACGCAGTATTTT. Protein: CASSPGGVGTDTQYF.

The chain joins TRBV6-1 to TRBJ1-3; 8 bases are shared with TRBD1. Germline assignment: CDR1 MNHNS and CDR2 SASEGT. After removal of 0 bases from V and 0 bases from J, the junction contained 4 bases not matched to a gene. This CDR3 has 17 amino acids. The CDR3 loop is CASSEATGGSSGNTIYF. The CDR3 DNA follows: TGTGCCAGCAGTGAAGCAACAGGGGGAAGCTCTGGAAACACCATATATTTT.

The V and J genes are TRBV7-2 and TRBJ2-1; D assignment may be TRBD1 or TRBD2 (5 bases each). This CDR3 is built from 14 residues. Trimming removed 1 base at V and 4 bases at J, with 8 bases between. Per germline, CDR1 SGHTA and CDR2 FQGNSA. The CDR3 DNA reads TGTGCCAGCAGCTTAGGGGACCCTTACAATGAGCAGTTCTTC. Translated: CASSLGDPYNEQFF.

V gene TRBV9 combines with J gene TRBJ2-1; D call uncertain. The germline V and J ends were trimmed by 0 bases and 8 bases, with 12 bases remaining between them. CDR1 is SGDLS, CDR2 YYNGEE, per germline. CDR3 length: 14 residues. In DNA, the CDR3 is TGTGCCAGCAGCGTAGGCTCTAGTGGGCATGAGCAGTTCTTC. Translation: CASSVGSSGHEQFF.

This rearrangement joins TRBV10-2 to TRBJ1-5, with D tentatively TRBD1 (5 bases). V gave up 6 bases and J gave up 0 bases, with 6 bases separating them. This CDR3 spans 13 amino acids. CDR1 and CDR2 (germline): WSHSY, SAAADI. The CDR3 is CASRGHSNQPQHF. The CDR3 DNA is TGCGCCAGCAGAGGACATAGCAATCAGCCCCAGCATTTT.

CDR3 amino acids: CASRGQGANNSPLHF. CDR3 nucleotide sequence: TGTGCCAGCAGGGGACAGGGGGCGAATAATTCACCCCTCCACTTT. The rearrangement links TRBV6-1 to TRBJ1-6; 12 bases align to TRBD1. The ends lost 6 bases at V and 5 bases at J; junction bases unmatched: 2. This CDR3 comprises 15 residues. Germline loops: CDR1 MNHNS, CDR2 SASEGT.